This TCR beta chain was captured in a study of Graves' ophthalmopathy and Graves' hyperthyroidism. Germline lookup yields CDR1 GTSNPN and CDR2 SVGIG (reference sequence). V dropped 3 bases and J dropped 6 bases, with 17 bases sitting between them. The CDR3 length is 14 residues. This clonotype was found many times. RNA transcripts served as template for amplifying TCR beta CDR3 sequences. HTBI-primed RT-PCR formed the first round, and a multiplex PCR formed the second. MiXCR, applied by TCRdb to the multiplex PCR reads, yields one record per CDR3 protein. The sample yields approximately 210,000 distinct CDR3 sequences, about a fifth seen once.

The TCR originated in a woman aged 45 to 65 with Graves' ophthalmopathy. The chain links TRBV30 to TRBJ1-1, with D possibly TRBD1 on 5 matching bases. The sequencing sample was made of peripheral blood. CDR3 nucleotides: TGTGCCTGGAGCCTAGGGACCGCTCTGGCTGAAGCTTTCTTT. Its translation is CAWSLGTALAEAFF.